This TCR beta chain was obtained from a study of PD-1 blockade in mismatch repair-deficient tumors. Background on the study: All were previously treated, progressing patients with 12 mismatch repair-deficient cancer types.

Germline V lookup: CDR1 SEHNR, CDR2 FQNEAQ (reference sequence). CDR3 length: 13 amino acids. Losses at the gene ends were 5 bases for V and 7 bases for J; bases not matched to a gene: 7. This clone occurred a few times. Every patient had mismatch repair deficiency by PCR or immunohistochemistry. Some clones are missing from TCRdb's copy, which holds only in-frame ones; the method was immunoSEQ multiplex PCR. Counted here are around 16,000 clones, around 81% occurring once; the ten biggest clones make up under 3.5%. This TCR was sampled from an adult with mismatch repair-deficient cancer. The sequences come from PBMCs, collected 4 weeks after starting pembrolizumab. V and J are TRBV7-9 and TRBJ2-7, with 8 bases identical to TRBD1. DNA of the CDR3: TGTGCCAGCAGCCCCGGACAGGGTGTTGAGCAGTACTTC. Amino acids: CASSPGQGVEQYF.